This TCR beta chain was observed in a study of patients and donors after allogeneic stem cell transplantation. TCRdb processed the RT-PCR reads anew with MiXCR; each CDR3 protein has one entry. The sample carries approximately 9,000 distinct CDR3 sequences, around 3.9% recorded once. Sequenced sample: blood, either unsorted or a sorted T cell fraction (not recorded which). The receptor was isolated from a human donor who was either an allogeneic HSCT recipient or a stem cell or donor lymphocyte infusion donor (not recorded which). It is not recorded whose cells these are; they may come from a transplant donor.

The CDR3 is CASSYRGPGSTTGYNEQFF. The CDR3 DNA reads as TGTGCCAGCAGTTACCGGGGGCCTGGGAGCACAACTGGCTACAATGAGCAGTTCTTC. The V gene is TRBV6-6, the J gene TRBJ2-1; either TRBD1 or TRBD2 may fit D (6 bases each). Germline assignment: CDR1 MNHNY and CDR2 SVGAGI (reference sequence). This CDR3 comprises 19 residues. Deletions cut 2 bases from V and 3 bases from J, with 23 bases between.